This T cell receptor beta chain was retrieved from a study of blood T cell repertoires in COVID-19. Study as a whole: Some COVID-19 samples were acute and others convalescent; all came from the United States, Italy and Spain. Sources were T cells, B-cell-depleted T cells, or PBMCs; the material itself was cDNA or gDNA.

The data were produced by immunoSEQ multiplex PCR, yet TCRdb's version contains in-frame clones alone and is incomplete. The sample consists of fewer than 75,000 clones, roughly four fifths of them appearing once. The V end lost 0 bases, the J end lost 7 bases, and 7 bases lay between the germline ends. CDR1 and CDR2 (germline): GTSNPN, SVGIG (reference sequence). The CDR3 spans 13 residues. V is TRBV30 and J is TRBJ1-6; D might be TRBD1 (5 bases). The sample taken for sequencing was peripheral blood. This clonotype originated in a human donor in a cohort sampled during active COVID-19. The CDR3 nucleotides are TGTGCCTGGAGTGTACAGGACAATTCACCCCTCCACTTT. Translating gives CAWSVQDNSPLHF.